The TCR beta chain under discussion was sequenced for a study of blood T cell repertoires in COVID-19. Study processing details: Reference gene primer amplification gave nucleated cell count estimates. Sequencing used immunoSEQ multiplex PCR; TCRdb keeps in-frame clones, though not all of them. D and trimming were read from the DNA, whereas the V and J calls and clone size are those reported in that table. The sample shows over 120,000 clones, 75% to 85% of them seen only once. There are 15 residues in the CDR3. Trimming took off 5 bases at V and 7 bases at J, with 15 bases between the two ends. The germline V gene has CDR1 LNHDA and CDR2 SQIVND (reference sequence).

The sample comprised peripheral blood. This clonotype originated in a man aged 60 to 75 with active or convalescent COVID-19. The chain joins TRBV19 to TRBJ1-6; perhaps TRBD1 as D (5 bases). CDR3 DNA sequence: TGTGCCAGTAGTGAACCCTCGGGGGTAAATTCACCCCTCCACTTT. It translates to CASSEPSGVNSPLHF.